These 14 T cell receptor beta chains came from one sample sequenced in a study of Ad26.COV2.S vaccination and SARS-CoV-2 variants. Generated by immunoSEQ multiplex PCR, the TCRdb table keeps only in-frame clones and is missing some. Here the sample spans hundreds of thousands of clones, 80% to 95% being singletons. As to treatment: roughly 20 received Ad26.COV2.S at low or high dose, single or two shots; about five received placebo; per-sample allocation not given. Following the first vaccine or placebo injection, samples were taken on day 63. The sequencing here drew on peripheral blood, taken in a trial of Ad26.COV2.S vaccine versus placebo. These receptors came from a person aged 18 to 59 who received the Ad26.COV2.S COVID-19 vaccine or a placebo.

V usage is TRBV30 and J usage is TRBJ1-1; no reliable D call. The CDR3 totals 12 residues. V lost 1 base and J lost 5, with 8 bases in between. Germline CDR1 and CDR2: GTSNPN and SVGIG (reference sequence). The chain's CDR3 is CAWSGRPTEAFF. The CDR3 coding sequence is TGTGCCTGGAGTGGAAGACCTACTGAAGCTTTCTTT.

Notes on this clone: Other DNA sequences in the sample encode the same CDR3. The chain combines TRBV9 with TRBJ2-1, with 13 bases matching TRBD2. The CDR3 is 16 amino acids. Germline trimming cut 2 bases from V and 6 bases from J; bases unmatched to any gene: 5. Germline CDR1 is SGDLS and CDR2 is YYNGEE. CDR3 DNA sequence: TGTGCCAGCAGCGTTGCCGGGACTAGCGGGATCAATGAGCAGTTCTTC. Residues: CASSVAGTSGINEQFF.

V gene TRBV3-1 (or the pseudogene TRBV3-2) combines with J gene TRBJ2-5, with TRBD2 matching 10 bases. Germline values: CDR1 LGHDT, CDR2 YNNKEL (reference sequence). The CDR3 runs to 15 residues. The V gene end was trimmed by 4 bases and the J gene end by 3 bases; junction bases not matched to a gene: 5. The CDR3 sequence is CASSPSGRGEETQYF. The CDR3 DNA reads TGTGCCAGCAGCCCCAGCGGGAGGGGAGAAGAGACCCAGTACTTC.

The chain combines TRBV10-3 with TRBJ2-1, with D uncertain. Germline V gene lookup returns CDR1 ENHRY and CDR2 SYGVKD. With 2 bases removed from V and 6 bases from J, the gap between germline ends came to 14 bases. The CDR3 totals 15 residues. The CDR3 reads CAISEVGSQRNEQFF. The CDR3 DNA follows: TGTGCCATCAGTGAGGTGGGATCTCAACGCAATGAGCAGTTCTTC.

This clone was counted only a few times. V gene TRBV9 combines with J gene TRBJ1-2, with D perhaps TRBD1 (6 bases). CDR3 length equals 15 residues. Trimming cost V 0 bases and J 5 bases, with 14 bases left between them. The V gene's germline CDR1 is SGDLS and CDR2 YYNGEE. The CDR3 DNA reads TGTGCCAGCAGCGTAGACCCGGACAGTGTTTATGGCTACACCTTC. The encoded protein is CASSVDPDSVYGYTF.

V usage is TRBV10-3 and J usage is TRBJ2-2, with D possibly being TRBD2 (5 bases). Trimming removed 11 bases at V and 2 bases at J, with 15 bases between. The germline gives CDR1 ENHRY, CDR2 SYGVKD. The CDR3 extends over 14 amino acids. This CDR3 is CAVQAETNTGELFF. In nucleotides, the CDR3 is TGTGCCGTCCAAGCGGAGACCAACACCGGGGAGCTGTTTTTT.

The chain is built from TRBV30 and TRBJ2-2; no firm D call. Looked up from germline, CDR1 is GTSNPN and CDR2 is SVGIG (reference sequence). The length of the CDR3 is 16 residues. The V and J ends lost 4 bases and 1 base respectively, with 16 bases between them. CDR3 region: CAWTLLGLGNTGELFF. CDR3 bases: TGTGCCTGGACCCTTTTGGGGTTAGGGAACACCGGGGAGCTGTTTTTT.

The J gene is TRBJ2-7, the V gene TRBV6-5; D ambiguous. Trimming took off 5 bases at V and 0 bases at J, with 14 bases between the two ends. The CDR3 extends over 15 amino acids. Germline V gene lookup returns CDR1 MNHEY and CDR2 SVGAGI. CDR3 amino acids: CASSRPTAYSYEQYF. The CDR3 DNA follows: TGTGCCAGCAGTAGACCCACAGCGTACTCCTACGAGCAGTACTTC.

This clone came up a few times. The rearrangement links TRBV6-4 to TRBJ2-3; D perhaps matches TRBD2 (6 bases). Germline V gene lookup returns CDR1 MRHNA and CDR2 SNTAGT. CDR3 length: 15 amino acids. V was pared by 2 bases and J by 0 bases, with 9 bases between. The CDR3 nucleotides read TGTGCCAGCAGTGACAGGGCGGGAAGCACAGATACGCAGTATTTT. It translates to CASSDRAGSTDTQYF.

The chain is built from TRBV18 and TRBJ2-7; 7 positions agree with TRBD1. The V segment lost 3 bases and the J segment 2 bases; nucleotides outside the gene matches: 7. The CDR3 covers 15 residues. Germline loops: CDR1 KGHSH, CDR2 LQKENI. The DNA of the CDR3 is TGTGCCAGCTCACCCCGTACAGGGGACCCCTACGAGCAGTACTTC. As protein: CASSPRTGDPYEQYF.

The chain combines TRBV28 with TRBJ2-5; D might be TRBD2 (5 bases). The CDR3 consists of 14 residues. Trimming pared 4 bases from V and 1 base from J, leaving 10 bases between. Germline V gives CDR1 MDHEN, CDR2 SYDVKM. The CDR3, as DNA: TGTGCCAGCAGTTCCGGAGGCCCCCAAGAGACCCAGTACTTC. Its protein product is CASSSGGPQETQYF.

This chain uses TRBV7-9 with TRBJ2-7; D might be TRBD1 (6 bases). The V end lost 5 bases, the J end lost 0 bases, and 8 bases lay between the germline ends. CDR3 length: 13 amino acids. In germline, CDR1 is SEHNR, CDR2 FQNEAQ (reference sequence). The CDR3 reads CASSPTGSYEQYF. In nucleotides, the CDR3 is TGTGCCAGCAGCCCGACAGGCTCCTACGAGCAGTACTTC.

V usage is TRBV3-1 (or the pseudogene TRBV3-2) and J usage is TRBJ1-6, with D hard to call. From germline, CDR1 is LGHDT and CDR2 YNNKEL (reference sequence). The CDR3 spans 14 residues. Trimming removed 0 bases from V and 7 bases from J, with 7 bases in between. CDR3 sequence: CASSQDSENSPLHF. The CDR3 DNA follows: TGTGCCAGCAGCCAAGATTCCGAGAATTCACCCCTCCACTTT.

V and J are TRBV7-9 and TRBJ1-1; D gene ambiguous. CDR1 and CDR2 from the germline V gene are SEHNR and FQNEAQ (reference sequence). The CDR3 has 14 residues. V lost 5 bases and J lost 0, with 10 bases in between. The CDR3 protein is CASSPNELNTEAFF. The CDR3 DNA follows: TGTGCCAGCAGCCCCAACGAACTGAACACTGAAGCTTTCTTT.